This T cell receptor beta chain was sequenced in a study of blood T cell repertoires in COVID-19. Those enrolled, adults aged roughly 18 to 90 years, came from about two dozen US areas. Measured with immunoSEQ multiplex PCR; TCRdb has only the in-frame clones, and not every one. This repertoire shows 90,000 to 120,000 clones, 70% to 90% found once; its top ten account for 2% to 3%. The source of this sequence is a woman in her forties or fifties who had recovered from COVID-19. The sample was PBMCs or T cells enriched from blood (not recorded which).

CDR3: CASSILGVYSSYEQYF. The CDR3 nucleotides are TGTGCCAGCAGTATCCTAGGGGTTTATAGCTCCTACGAGCAGTACTTC. V gene TRBV28 combines with J gene TRBJ2-7; a possible D gene is TRBD1 (5 bases). CDR1 and CDR2 (germline): MDHEN, SYDVKM. This CDR3 contains 16 residues. Trimming removed 5 bases at V and 0 bases at J, with 17 bases between. The full variable domain, completed using reference TRBV28 and TRBJ2-7, is DVKVTQSSRYLVKRTGEKVFLECVQDMDHENMFWYRQDPGLGLRLIYFSYDVKMKEKGDIPEGYSVSREKKERFSLILESASTNQTSMYLCASSILGVYSSYEQYFGPGTRLTVT.